This T cell receptor beta chain was sequenced for a study of PD-1 blockade in classical Hodgkin lymphoma. Findings and limits, study-wide: Complete responders showed a baseline diversity that resembled the diversity of newly diagnosed patients. Reported findings placed baseline TCR diversity lower in newly diagnosed patients (compared with healthy donors).

Details on this clone: The antigen is undetermined.

Clones were sequenced by immunoSEQ multiplex PCR, and TCRdb holds only the in-frame ones, with some missing. The table lists tens of thousands of clones, about 93% of them singletons, with roughly 8% in the top ten. Autologous stem cell transplantation was followed by relapse in every patient, and brentuximab vedotin exposure varied. This TCR came from a human donor with classical Hodgkin lymphoma. The material was peripheral blood mononuclear cells (PBMCs), obtained at baseline.

DNA of the CDR3: TGTGCCAGCTCACCGGACAGGGGGATAAGCGGGGAGCTGTTTTTT. Translated: CASSPDRGISGELFF. The V gene is TRBV18, the J gene TRBJ2-2; 10 nucleotides agree with TRBD1. With 3 bases clipped from V and 7 bases from J, the junction kept 5 bases outside the gene matches. Germline CDR1 KGHSH, CDR2 LQKENI. The CDR3 spans 15 residues.